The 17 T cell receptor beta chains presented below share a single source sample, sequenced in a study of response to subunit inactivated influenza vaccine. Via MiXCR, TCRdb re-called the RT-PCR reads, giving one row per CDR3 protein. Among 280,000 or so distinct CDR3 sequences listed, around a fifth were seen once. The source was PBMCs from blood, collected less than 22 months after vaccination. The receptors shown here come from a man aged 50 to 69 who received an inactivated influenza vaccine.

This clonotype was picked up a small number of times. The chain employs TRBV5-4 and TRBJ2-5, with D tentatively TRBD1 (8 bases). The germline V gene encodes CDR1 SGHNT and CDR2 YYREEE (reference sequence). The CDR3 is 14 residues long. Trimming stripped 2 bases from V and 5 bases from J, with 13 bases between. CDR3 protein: CASSFPQGGETQYF. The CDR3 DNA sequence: TGTGCCAGCAGCTTCCCACAGGGGGGGGAGACCCAGTACTTC.

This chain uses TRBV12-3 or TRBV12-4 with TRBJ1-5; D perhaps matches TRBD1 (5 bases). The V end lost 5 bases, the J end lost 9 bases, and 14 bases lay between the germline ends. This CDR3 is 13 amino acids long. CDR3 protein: CASSAGTVGPQHF. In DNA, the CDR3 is TGTGCCAGCAGTGCAGGGACGGTGGGGCCCCAGCATTTT.

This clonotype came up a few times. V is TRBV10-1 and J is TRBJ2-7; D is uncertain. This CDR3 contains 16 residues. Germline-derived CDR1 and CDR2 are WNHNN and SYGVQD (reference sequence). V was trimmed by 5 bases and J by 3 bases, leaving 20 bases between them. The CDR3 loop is CASSFSTISSHYEQYF. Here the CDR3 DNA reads TGCGCCAGCAGTTTCTCTACCATATCGAGCCACTACGAGCAGTACTTC.

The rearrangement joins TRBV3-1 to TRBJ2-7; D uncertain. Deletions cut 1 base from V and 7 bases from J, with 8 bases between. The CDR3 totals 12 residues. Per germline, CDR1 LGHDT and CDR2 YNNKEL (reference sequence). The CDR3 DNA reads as TGTGCCAGCAGCCAAGTGACTGCTGAGCAGTACTTC. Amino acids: CASSQVTAEQYF.

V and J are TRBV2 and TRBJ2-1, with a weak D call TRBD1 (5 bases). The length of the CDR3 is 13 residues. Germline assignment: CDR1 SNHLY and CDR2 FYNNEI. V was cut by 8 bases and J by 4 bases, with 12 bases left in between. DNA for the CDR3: TGTGCCAGCGGTCTGCGGACATACAATGAGCAGTTCTTC. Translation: CASGLRTYNEQFF.

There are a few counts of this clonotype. DNA for the CDR3: TGTGCCAGCACCCACCTCCTTGCCTCGCAGTTCTTC. It specifies CASTHLLASQFF. The chain links TRBV12-3 or TRBV12-4 to TRBJ2-1, with unresolved D. The CDR3 is made up of 12 amino acids. Trimming left V 7 bases short and J 12 bases short, with 16 bases between.

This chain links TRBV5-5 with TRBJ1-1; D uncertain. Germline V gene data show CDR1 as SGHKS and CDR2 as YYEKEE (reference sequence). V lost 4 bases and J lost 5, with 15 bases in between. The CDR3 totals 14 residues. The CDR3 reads CASSRWTARTEAFF. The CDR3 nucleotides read TGTGCCAGCAGCCGTTGGACGGCGAGGACTGAAGCTTTCTTT.

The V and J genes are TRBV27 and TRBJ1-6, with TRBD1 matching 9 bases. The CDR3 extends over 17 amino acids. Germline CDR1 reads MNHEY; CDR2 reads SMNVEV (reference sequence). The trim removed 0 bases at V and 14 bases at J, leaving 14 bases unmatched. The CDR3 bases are TGTGCCAGCAGTTTATCGATTGGACAGGGGAAGGGGACAGCCCTCCACTTT. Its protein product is CASSLSIGQGKGTALHF.

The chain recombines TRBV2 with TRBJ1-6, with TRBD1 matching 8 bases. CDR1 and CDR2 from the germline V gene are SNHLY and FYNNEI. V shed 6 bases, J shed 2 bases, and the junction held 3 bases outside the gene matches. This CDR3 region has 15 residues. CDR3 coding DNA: TGTGCCAGCAGAGGACAGGGAACCTATAATTCACCCCTCCACTTT. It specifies CASRGQGTYNSPLHF.

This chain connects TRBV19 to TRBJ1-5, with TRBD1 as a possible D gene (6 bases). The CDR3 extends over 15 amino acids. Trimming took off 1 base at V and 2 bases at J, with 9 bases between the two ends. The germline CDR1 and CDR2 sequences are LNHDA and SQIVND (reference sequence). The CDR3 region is CASSIARTGNQPQHF. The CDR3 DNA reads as TGTGCCAGTAGTATAGCCCGGACAGGCAATCAGCCCCAGCATTTT.

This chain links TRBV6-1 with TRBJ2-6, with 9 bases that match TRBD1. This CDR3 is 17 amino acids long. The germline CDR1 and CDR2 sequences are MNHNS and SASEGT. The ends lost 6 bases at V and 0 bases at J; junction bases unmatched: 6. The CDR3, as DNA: TGTGCCAGCAGATCGGGACAGGGCGTCTCTGGGGCCAACGTCCTGACTTTC. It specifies CASRSGQGVSGANVLTF.

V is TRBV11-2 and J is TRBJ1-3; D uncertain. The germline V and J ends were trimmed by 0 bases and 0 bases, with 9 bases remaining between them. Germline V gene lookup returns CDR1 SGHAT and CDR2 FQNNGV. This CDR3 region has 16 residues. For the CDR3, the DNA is TGTGCCAGCAGCTTAGAAGGAGGTTACTCTGGAAACACCATATATTTT. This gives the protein CASSLEGGYSGNTIYF.

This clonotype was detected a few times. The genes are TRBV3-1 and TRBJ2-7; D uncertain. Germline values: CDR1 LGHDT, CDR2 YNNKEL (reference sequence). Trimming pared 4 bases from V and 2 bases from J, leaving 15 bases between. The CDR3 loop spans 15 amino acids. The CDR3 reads CASSPMLGTAYEQYF. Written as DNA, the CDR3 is TGTGCCAGCAGCCCAATGCTGGGCACGGCCTACGAGCAGTACTTC.

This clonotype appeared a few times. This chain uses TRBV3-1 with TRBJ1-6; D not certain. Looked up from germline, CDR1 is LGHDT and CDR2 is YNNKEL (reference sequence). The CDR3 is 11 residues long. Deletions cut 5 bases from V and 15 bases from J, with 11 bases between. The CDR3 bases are TGTGCCAGCAGCTCAGACTGGATCCTCCACTTT. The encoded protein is CASSSDWILHF.

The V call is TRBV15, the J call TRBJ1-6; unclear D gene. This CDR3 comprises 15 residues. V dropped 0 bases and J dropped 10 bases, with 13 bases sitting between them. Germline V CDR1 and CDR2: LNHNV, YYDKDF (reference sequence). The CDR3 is CATSRDYGVGSPLHF. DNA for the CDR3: TGTGCCACCAGCAGAGATTATGGGGTGGGGTCACCCCTCCACTTT.

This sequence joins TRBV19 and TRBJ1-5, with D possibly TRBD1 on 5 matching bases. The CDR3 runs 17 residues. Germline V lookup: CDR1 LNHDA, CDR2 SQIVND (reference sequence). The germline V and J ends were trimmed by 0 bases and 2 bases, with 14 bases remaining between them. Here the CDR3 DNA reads TGTGCCAGTAGTATAGATCGTAGAAAACAGGGCAATCAGCCCCAGCATTTT. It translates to CASSIDRRKQGNQPQHF. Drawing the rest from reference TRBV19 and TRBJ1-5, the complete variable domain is DGGITQSPKYLFRKEGQNVTLSCEQNLNHDAMYWYRQDPGQGLRLIYYSQIVNDFQKGDIAEGYSVSREKKESFPLTVTSAQKNPTAFYLCASSIDRRKQGNQPQHFGDGTRLSIL.

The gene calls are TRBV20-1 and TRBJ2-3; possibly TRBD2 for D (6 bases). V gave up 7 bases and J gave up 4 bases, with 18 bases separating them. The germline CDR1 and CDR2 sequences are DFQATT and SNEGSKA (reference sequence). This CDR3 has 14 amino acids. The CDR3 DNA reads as TGCAGTGTAATCCGGAGGGCCGGAGCAGATACGCAGTATTTT. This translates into CSVIRRAGADTQYF.